This TCR beta chain originates from a study of T-cell memory formation after mild COVID-19. Study results and limitations: The study found balanced CD4/CD8 in clones contracting day 15 to 85 and a CD4+ lean in later expanders. The finding that pre-infection memory included some responding clones suggested that cross-reactive memory joined.

5'RACE primed at constant segments yielded TCR alpha and TCR beta cDNA libraries bearing sample barcodes and UMIs. MiXCR was run by TCRdb on the 5' RACE reads, yielding one entry per CDR3 protein. This table has hundreds of thousands of distinct CDR3 sequences, 17% appearing once. This clonotype has a handful of counts. The antigen is not known. V was pared by 4 bases and J by 3 bases, with 5 bases of the junction left unmatched. This CDR3 has 15 residues. Germline-derived CDR1 and CDR2 are MGHRA and YSYEKL. The V call is TRBV4-1, the J call TRBJ1-4; 7 nucleotides agree with TRBD1. This receptor was taken from an adult woman who had mild COVID-19 (a few samples of this study predate the infection). Cell type and time point are not known. The sequenced sample consisted of PBMCs or a T cell subset sorted from them (not recorded which). This CDR3 reads CASSPWDRPNEKLFF. The DNA of the CDR3 is TGCGCCAGCAGCCCCTGGGACAGACCTAATGAAAAACTGTTTTTT.